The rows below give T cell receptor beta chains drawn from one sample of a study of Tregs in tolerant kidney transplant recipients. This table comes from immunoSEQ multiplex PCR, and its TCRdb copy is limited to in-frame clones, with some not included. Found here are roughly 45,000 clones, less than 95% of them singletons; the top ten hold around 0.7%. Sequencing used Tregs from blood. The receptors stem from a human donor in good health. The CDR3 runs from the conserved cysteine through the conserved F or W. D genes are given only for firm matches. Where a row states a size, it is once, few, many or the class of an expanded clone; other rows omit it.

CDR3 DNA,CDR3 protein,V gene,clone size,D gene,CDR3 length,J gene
TGCGCCAGCATCAACCCCCCGGGGGGGCATCTTAATGAAAAACTGTTTTTT,CASINPPGGHLNEKLFF,TRBV5-1,once,NA,17,TRBJ1-4
TGCGCCAGCAGCTTGGTTGGGGCCTCCACCGGGGAGCTGTTTTTT,CASSLVGASTGELFF,TRBV5-1,NA,NA,15,TRBJ2-2
TGCAGCGTTGAATACAGCACAGATACGCAGTATTTT,CSVEYSTDTQYF,TRBV29-1,NA,NA,12,TRBJ2-3
TGCGCCAGCAGCTTGGCTCAGGGATCTAACTATGGCTACACCTTC,CASSLAQGSNYGYTF,TRBV5-1,NA,NA,15,TRBJ1-2
TGCGCCAGTAGTTACGGCGATTATAGCAATCAGCCCCAGCATTTT,CASSYGDYSNQPQHF,TRBV19,once,NA,15,TRBJ1-5
TGTGCCAGCAGTGGTCAGGGGAATTCACCCCTCCACTTT,CASSGQGNSPLHF,TRBV2,NA,NA,13,TRBJ1-6
TGCAGCGTTGGAACTAACTTTAATTCACCCCTCCACTTT,CSVGTNFNSPLHF,TRBV29-1,NA,NA,13,TRBJ1-6
TGCAGCGTTGTTGCAGGGGACTATGGCTACACCTTC,CSVVAGDYGYTF,TRBV29-1,few,NA,12,TRBJ1-2
TGTGCCAGCAGTGTTGAGCGGGCAGATACGCAGTATTTT,CASSVERADTQYF,TRBV2,NA,NA,13,TRBJ2-3
TGTGCCAGCAGCGTAGGGCAGGGCCACTATGGCTACACCTTC,CASSVGQGHYGYTF,TRBV9,NA,NA,14,TRBJ1-2
TGTGCCAGTAGTATCTTTAGCGGATGGACTCGAAACATTCAGTACTTC,CASSIFSGWTRNIQYF,TRBV19,NA,NA,16,TRBJ2-4
TGTGCCAGCACCGACGTGGGGGACGGAACTTACGAGCAGTACTTC,CASTDVGDGTYEQYF,TRBV6-6,NA,NA,15,TRBJ2-7
TGTGCCAGCGGGATCGGCTACACCTTC,CASGIGYTF,TRBV9,once,NA,9,TRBJ1-2
TGTGCCAGCGCACCCCCTCATGAAAAACTGTTTTTT,CASAPPHEKLFF,TRBV2,NA,NA,12,TRBJ1-4
TGTGCCAGCTCACCCTTAGCCGGGGACACCTACGAGCAGTACTTC,CASSPLAGDTYEQYF,TRBV18,NA,NA,15,TRBJ2-7